Reported below is one T cell receptor beta chain. What this receptor recognizes is not known. Per-base qualities were not stored, and no clone one base away is much larger. The germline V gene (reference sequence) sets CDR1 to WNHNN and CDR2 to SYGVQD. The germline ends are 15 bases apart after V is trimmed by 7 bases and J by 3 bases. The CDR3 holds 14 amino acids from the cysteine to the phenylalanine. Only CDR3 DNA remains: 42 bases, in frame from the first base. These data belong to a study of cytomegalovirus exposure and HLA in healthy donors (dated by TCRdb to about 2017). Regarding the study in general: According to an earlier analysis of a few hundred of the donors, about 190 million T cells yielded roughly 110 million unique TCR beta sequences and approximately 300 Gb of sequence data. An early release that covered several hundred HLA-typed donors contained 300 to 350 gigabases of sequencing data and 75 million to 100 million unique TCR sequences. The genetic ancestry cluster associated with self-reported Caucasian donors included roughly 84% of the roughly 400 genotyped donors. The study aimed to test whether cataloging public T cell receptors could reveal signatures of past pathogen exposure. Using immunosequencing, the study profiled T cell repertoires from 640 or so subjects and related those repertoires to cytomegalovirus serostatus. Besides the first cohort of around 670 subjects, a separate validation cohort made up of roughly 120 different subjects was used. To predict cytomegalovirus infection status, the study brought together high-throughput TCR immunosequencing, statistical association of individual TCRs with disease status, and machine learning. In a later analysis, previously published TCR beta repertoires from several hundred donors were re-analyzed and high-resolution HLA genotyping was added so that TCR occurrence patterns could be studied. In the later analysis, no new phenotypic data were used to find candidate immune exposures; instead, reliance was placed on TCR beta sequences and their occurrence across donors. To decide whether each TCR beta V gene segment behaved as functional or pseudogenic, an earlier analysis of over 500 of the donors relied on high-throughput TCR beta sequencing. Donor age, sex, ethnicity and CMV serostatus were collected together with the repertoire data. In a later genetic analysis, genome-wide SNP genotypes for about 55% of the roughly 700 donors were used, and that subset was treated as a discovery cohort. Every repertoire in the discovery cohort had been generated on one and the same sequencing platform. Both class I and class II loci were covered by HLA typing, at four-digit resolution. Typing coverage varied by locus: 629-630 donors for A, B, C, DRB1 and DQB1; roughly 520 for DQA1; 606 for DPA1; roughly 470 for DPB1. Because of strong linkage in the cohort, roughly five DR-DQ haplotypes were treated as single units for association and clustering. Among 300 to 500 genotyped donors of the cohort, an average of roughly 230,000 unique TCR beta nucleotide sequences was sequenced per donor, of which about 19% were non-productive. The paper as a whole reports these results and caveats: The classifier was reported to diagnose cytomegalovirus status with high specificity and sensitivity in both the original cohort and the validation cohort. HLA typing was unavailable for some donors at each locus, so association tests used only the typed subset. Most TCR sequences were observed very rarely across donors, whereas some public TCRs were present in many individuals. A later analysis found that HLA-associated TCR beta chains were more clonally expanded and had lower generation probabilities than equally common non-associated chains. According to a later genetic analysis, donors in an Asian-associated ancestry cluster had fewer N-insertions in productive TCRs than the roughly 670-donor mean. Because counts were too low, 15 to 20 rarely observed V segments, including chromosome 9 orphons, were excluded from the earlier analysis of roughly 580 of the donors. At a false discovery rate of 0.05, a later analysis linked around 17,000 TCR beta sequences to specific HLA alleles. A group of highly shared sequence variants was considered likely to be a technical artifact of the sequencing pipeline. Strong co-occurrence of HLA alleles, especially DR and DQ, made assigning TCR associations to individual alleles difficult. CMV serostatus was the only immune exposure information available for the cohort. An association between a missense DCLRE1C variant and V-gene and J-gene trimming of TCR beta chains was found in a later genetic analysis and replicated in an independent cohort. Because the 87-base-pair reads could not distinguish some IMGT-functional V segments, including TRBV6-2 and TRBV6-3, those segments were excluded. The cohort was sequenced for TCR beta chains only, and without alpha or paired-chain data the features that could be detected were limited. In a later analysis, most CMV-associated TCR beta chains were found to appear HLA-restricted, with HLA associations seemingly driven largely by CMV exposure. A later analysis found that TCR association rates varied across HLA loci, with DRB1 alleles showing the most associated TCRs and HLA-C alleles the fewest. A further reported finding was that TCR beta sequences accurately predicted the HLA-A and HLA-B alleles for most subjects in the first cohort. An earlier analysis of approximately 570 of the donors showed that most TCR beta V segments appeared in productive rearrangements either about 87% or about 30% of the time, which broadly matched IMGT annotations. The presence/absence analyses assumed that sequencing depth was roughly uniform across donors, and that assumption may not be true. Several of the top co-occurrence clusters appeared to be linked to parvovirus B19, influenza, CMV and Epstein-Barr virus, according to a later analysis. Three of the identified cytomegalovirus-associated TCR beta chains were confirmed in vitro to be specific for cytomegalovirus antigens. The study gave a list of about 170 TCR beta chains associated with cytomegalovirus. The authors suggested that the approach could potentially be extended to other disease states and immunological phenotypes. Linkage disequilibrium might explain the correlated functional status among segregating V segments, but an unknown experimental factor could not be excluded.

The library was generated by the immunoSEQ multiplex PCR assay. For the multiplex PCR, a mixture combining 60 forward primers for TCR Vbeta segments and 13 reverse primers for TCR Jbeta segments was used. Amplification of the CDR3 region of rearranged TCR beta genes was performed with a multiplex PCR assay on genomic DNA. On the Illumina HiSeq System, the amplified TCR beta libraries were sequenced as 87-base-pair reads. Per the source publication's procedure: A later analysis counted about 80 million unique TCR beta chains across the 700 or so repertoires, and 9 million to 14 million of these chains were shared by at least two donors. To remove PCR and sequencing errors, raw reads were error-corrected and collapsed into unique sequences using a nearest-neighbor algorithm that merged closely related sequences. V, D and J gene segments were assigned by aligning CDR3 sequences to IMGT reference sequences. For a sequence to be retained, a match of at least six nucleotides to both a V gene segment and a J gene segment was required. Rearrangements were classified as productive when the CDR3 lacked stop codons and remained in frame with V and J, and all other rearrangements were classified as non-productive. Following IMGT convention, CDR3 was defined as the stretch from the second conserved V-encoded cysteine to the conserved J-encoded phenylalanine. The earlier analysis of some 540 of the donors excluded any sequence lacking an unambiguous match to a single V gene segment. An earlier analysis of roughly 590 of the donors called V segments functional above 56.7% productive rearrangements and segregating when the between-donor standard deviation exceeded 5%. To diagnose cytomegalovirus status from the catalog of TCR beta chain sequences, a statistical classification framework was built. A later analysis assigned V and J genes by comparing TCR nucleotide sequences with IMGT/GENE-DB human TR gene sequences. The TCRdist pipeline was used in a later analysis to assign CDR3 sequences and most-parsimonious VDJ recombination scenarios. In a later analysis, every TCR beta chain was defined by the combination of its CDR3 amino acid sequence and its V-gene family, and reads without a unique V-gene family were dropped. To address suspected cross-contamination and a sequencing artifact, a later analysis removed around 590 highly shared, low-generation-probability nucleotide sequences. For each public chain, a later analysis derived a clonal expansion index from normalized ranks of inferred template counts within each repertoire. A later analysis computed generation probabilities with a VDJ recombination model fitted to out-of-frame rearrangements, and checked the results against IGoR. In a later analysis, hypergeometric tests were used to score TCR-TCR, TCR-HLA and TCR-CMV co-occurrence, with a repertoire-size bias correction applied to TCR pairs. A later analysis estimated false discovery rates by permuting HLA or CMV assignments 20 times. A later analysis grouped co-occurring TCRs with DBSCAN, adding TCRdist sequence similarity when clustering within HLA-allele-positive subsets. Repertoires with fewer than 30,000 or more than 120,000 public chains were left out of co-occurrence clustering, as were about 5 repertoires with anomalous nucleotide sharing. TCRdb's version of the immuneACCESS table is confined to in-frame rearrangements and falls short of the full clone set. An unresolved V gene accounts for under half of the shortfall where checked; the remainder is of unknown origin. V and J calls plus clone size are reproduced from that table; the DNA served to infer D and trimming. The sample table lists 89,000 or so clones, 70% to 80% of them with a count of one. Together, the top ten hold roughly 9.7% of the sample.

In total, 500 to 700 healthy bone marrow donors made up the cohort. All cohort members were sampled while nominally healthy, although unrecorded immune exposures were likely present. The donor tested CMV seropositive and was one of the 289 seropositive cohort members. Each donor provided a peripheral blood sample, and peripheral blood mononuclear cells were used for TCR beta sequencing. The Qiagen DNeasy Blood Extraction Kit was used to extract genomic DNA from the blood cell samples. The chain is made from TRBV10-1 and TRBJ1-1; the D gene lacks a confident call. Sequenced input: PBMCs. The clonotype comes from a young man in good health and CMV-seropositive. The nucleotides are TGCGCCAGCACGGAACAGATCGGTTACACTGAAGCTTTCTTT. Its coded protein is CASTEQIGYTEAFF.